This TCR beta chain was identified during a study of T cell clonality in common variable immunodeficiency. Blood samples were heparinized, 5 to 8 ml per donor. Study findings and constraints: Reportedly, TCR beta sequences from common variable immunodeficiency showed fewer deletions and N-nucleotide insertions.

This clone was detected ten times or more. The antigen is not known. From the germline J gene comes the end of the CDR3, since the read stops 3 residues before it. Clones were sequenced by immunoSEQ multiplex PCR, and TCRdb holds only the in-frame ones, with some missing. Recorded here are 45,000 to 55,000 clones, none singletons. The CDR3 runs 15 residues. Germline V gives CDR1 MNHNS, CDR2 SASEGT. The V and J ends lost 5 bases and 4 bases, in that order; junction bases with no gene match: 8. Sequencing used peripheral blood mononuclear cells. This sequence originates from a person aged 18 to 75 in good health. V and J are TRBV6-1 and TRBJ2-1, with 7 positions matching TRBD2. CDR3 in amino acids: CASSKGLVGYNEQFF. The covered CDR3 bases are TGTGCCAGCAGTAAAGGACTAGTGGGGTACAATGAG.